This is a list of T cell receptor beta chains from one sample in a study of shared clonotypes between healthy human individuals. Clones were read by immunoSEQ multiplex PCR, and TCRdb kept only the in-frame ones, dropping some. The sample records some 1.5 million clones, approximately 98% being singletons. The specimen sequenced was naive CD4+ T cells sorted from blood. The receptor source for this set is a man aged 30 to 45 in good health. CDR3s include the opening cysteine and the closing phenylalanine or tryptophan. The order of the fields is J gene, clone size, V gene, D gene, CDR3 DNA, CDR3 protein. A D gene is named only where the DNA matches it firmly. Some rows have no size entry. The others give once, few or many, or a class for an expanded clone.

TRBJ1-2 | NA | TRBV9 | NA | TGTGCCAGCTCCCCACAGGGAAAATACTATGGCTACACCTTC | CASSPQGKYYGYTF
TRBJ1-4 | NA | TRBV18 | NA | TGTGCCAGCTCCGAGGCAGGCGGTAATGAAAAACTGTTTTTT | CASSEAGGNEKLFF
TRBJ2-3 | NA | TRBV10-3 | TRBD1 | TGTGCCATCAGTTTCGGCCGGACTACAGGGGGGCCGACAGATACGCAGTATTTT | CAISFGRTTGGPTDTQYF
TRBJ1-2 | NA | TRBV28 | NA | TGTGCCACCGCCAAAGACGGCCTTTTAGGCTACACCTTC | CATAKDGLLGYTF
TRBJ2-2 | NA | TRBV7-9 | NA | TGTGCCAGCAGCTTTCTAGGGCACAGGGTCACCGGGGAGCTGTTTTTT | CASSFLGHRVTGELFF
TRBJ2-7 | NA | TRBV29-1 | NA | TGCAGCGTGGGCAAGGGCGGTGGCGAGCAGTACTTC | CSVGKGGGEQYF
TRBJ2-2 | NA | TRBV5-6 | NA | TGTGCCAGCAGCTGGTCATACACCGGGGAGCTGTTTTTT | CASSWSYTGELFF
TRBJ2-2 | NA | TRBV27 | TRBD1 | TGTGCCAGCAGTCCGGGGACAGGGCTGACTACCGGGAACACCGGGGAGCTGTTTTTT | CASSPGTGLTTGNTGELFF
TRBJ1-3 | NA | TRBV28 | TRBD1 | TGTGCCAGCAGTTTGGGGACAGGGTCCCGACCGTATGGAAACACCATATATTTT | CASSLGTGSRPYGNTIYF
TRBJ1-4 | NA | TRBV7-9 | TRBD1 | TGTGCCAGCAGCTTGGGACAGGGAGGAGCAACTAATGAAAAACTGTTTTTT | CASSLGQGGATNEKLFF
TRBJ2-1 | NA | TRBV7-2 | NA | TGTGCCAGCAGCTTACTAGCTACCTACAATGAGCAGTTCTTC | CASSLLATYNEQFF
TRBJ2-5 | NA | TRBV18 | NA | TGTGCCAGCTCAGAAGACGGGGAGACCCAGTACTTC | CASSEDGETQYF
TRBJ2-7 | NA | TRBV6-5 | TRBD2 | TGTGCCAGCAGCCCCGGTAAGCGGGAGGCTGGAGAGCAGTACTTC | CASSPGKREAGEQYF
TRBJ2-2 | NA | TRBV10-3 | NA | TGTGCCAGCGCGGCGGGCGCCGGGGAGCTGTTTTTT | CASAAGAGELFF
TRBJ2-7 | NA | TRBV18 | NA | TGTGCCAGCTCGTCCATGTCCCACGAGCAGTACTTC | CASSSMSHEQYF
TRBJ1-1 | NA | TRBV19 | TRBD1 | TGTGCCAGTAGTCTTGGGACAGGGTGGAGGACTGAAGCTTTCTTT | CASSLGTGWRTEAFF
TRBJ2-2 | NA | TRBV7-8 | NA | TGTGCCAGCAGCTTAGGTCGCGTGAGGGGAGCGACCGGGGAGCTGTTTTTT | CASSLGRVRGATGELFF
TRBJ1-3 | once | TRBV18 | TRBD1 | TGTGCCAGCTCAGAACAGGGGTTCTCTGGAAACACCATATATTTT | CASSEQGFSGNTIYF
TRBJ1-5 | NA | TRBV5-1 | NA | TGCGCCAGCAGATCTGGACCCTGGGGCAATCAGCCCCAGCATTTT | CASRSGPWGNQPQHF
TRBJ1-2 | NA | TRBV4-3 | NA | TGCGCCAGCAGCCAAGATGGAACAGCCTTCTATGGCTACACCTTC | CASSQDGTAFYGYTF
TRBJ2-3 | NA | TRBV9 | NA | TGTGCCAGCAGCGTAATGTCCACAGATACGCAGTATTTT | CASSVMSTDTQYF
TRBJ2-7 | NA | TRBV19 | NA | TGTGCCAGTAGTACGGACAGCTACGAGCAGTACTTC | CASSTDSYEQYF
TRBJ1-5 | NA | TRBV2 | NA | TGTGCCAGCGGACAGTGGGGGAATCAGCCCCAGCATTTT | CASGQWGNQPQHF
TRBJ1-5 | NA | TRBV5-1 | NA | TGCGCCAGCAGCGTGGGAGGGAGCAATCAGCCCCAGCATTTT | CASSVGGSNQPQHF
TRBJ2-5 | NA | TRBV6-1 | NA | TGTGCCAGCCGGAGACAACAAGAGACCCAGTACTTC | CASRRQQETQYF
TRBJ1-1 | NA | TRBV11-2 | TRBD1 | TGTGCCAGCAGTTCCGGACAGGGGATCTATTTCGCTGAAGCTTTCTTT | CASSSGQGIYFAEAFF
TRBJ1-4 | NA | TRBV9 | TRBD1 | TGTGCCAGCAGCGTAGACCCAGGGGGGCTAATGAAGGAAAAACTGTTTTTT | CASSVDPGGLMKEKLFF
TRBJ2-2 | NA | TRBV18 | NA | TGTGCCAGCTCACCCACCATCGGGACGGAGGGTGCGTTTTTT | CASSPTIGTEGAFF
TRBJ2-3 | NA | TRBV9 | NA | TGTGCCAGCAGCGTAAATGCAATCACAGATACGCAGTATTTT | CASSVNAITDTQYF
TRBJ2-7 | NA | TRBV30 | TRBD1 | TGTGCCGGGGACAGGTACCTCTACGAGCAGTACTTC | CAGDRYLYEQYF
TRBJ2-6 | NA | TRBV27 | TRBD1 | TGTGCCAGCAGCCTCAGACAGGGAAGGAGGTCTGGGGCCAACGTCCTGACTTTC | CASSLRQGRRSGANVLTF
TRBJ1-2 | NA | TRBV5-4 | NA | TGTGCCAGCAGCCTTCGAAGGATAGAGAATGGCTACACCTTC | CASSLRRIENGYTF
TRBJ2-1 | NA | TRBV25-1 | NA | TGTGCCAGCAGTGACCCCCCGGGACACCGGAATTCAAATGAGCAGTTCTTC | CASSDPPGHRNSNEQFF
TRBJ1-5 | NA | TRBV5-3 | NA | TGTGCCAGCAGCCCGGACAGCCTTAGCAATCAGCCCCAGCATTTT | CASSPDSLSNQPQHF
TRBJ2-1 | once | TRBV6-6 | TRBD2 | TGTGCCAGCAGTTACCAGGGCGGGAGAAACAATGAGCAGTTCTTC | CASSYQGGRNNEQFF
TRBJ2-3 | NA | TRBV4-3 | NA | TGCGCCAGCAGCCCCCGGAGTAGCCCCACAGATACGCAGTATTTT | CASSPRSSPTDTQYF
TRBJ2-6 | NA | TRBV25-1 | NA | TGTGCCAGCAGACGGACAGAACACTCTGGGGCCAACGTCCTGACTTTC | CASRRTEHSGANVLTF
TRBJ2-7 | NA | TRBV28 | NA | TGTGCCAGCCCCCCTCTCAACAGGGCTGGGGAGCAGTACTTC | CASPPLNRAGEQYF
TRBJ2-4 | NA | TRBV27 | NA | TGTGCCAGCAGTTCCCCGATGAGAACCCTTAACATTCAGTACTTC | CASSSPMRTLNIQYF
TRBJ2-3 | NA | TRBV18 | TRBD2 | TGTGCCAGCTCCTTCGGACTAGCATCCACAGATACGCAGTATTTT | CASSFGLASTDTQYF
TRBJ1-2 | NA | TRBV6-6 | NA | TGTGCCAGCATGGGACCTAATAACTATGGCTACACCTTC | CASMGPNNYGYTF
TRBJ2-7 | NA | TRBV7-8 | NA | TGTGCCAGCAGCCTTGGAGGGACCTCCTACGAGCAGTACTTC | CASSLGGTSYEQYF
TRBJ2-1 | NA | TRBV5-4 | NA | TGTGCCAGCAGCTTGGCATATCGGGGCTCCTACAATGAGCAGTTCTTC | CASSLAYRGSYNEQFF
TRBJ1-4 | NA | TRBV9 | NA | TGTGCCAGCAGTCTGAGGGAACTGTTTTTT | CASSLRELFF
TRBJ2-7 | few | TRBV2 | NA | TGTGCCAGCAGGGACACCTACGAGCAGTACTTC | CASRDTYEQYF
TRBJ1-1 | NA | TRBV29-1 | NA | TGCAGCGTTGAATCCAGGGTCCTGAACACTGAAGCTTTCTTT | CSVESRVLNTEAFF
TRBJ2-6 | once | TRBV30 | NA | TGTGCCTGGACAGCCGTAAACGGGGTATGGAGCTCTGGGGCCAACGTCCTGACTTTC | CAWTAVNGVWSSGANVLTF
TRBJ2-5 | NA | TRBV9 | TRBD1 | TGTGCCAGCAGCGTAGGGGACAGGGATCTAGGGGAGACCCAGTACTTC | CASSVGDRDLGETQYF
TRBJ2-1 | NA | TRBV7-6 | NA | TGTGCCAGCAGCTCTTACCGGGACCGCAGTTACAATGAGCAGTTCTTC | CASSSYRDRSYNEQFF